The 27 T cell receptor beta chains below were found in one sample sequenced in a study of T cell repertoires in cytomegalovirus infection. TCRdb processed the reads anew with MiXCR; each CDR3 protein has one entry. This sample has hundreds of thousands of distinct CDR3 sequences; 24% occur once, and the top ten carry roughly 8%. The sample consisted of CD8+ T cells from PBMCs. These receptors came from a human donor in good health (CMV status not recorded). Some clones in this sample may be carry-over from other donors' samples.

In this sample, this clonotype turned up a few times. The V and J genes are TRBV28 and TRBJ1-5; D call uncertain. The CDR3 sequence is 14 residues long. CDR1 is MDHEN, CDR2 SYDVKM, per germline. Trimming removed 8 bases at V and 4 bases at J, with 15 bases between. CDR3 sequence: CASLKRLSNQPQHF. CDR3 DNA: TGTGCCAGCCTTAAGAGGCTCTCGAATCAGCCCCAGCATTTT.

For this clonotype: The CDR3 ends on some other residue instead of the conserved phenylalanine or tryptophan, so this is likely a read error. V and J are TRBV20-1 and TRBJ2-2; D unresolved. The CDR3 runs to 15 residues. Trimming shortened V by 5 bases and J by 0 bases, and 13 bases separated the two germline ends. Germline CDR1 reads DFQATT; CDR2 reads SNEGSKA (reference sequence). DNA of the CDR3: TGCAGTGCTGACCTCCCGGCCGCGAACACCGGGGAGCTGTTTTAT. The encoded protein is CSADLPAANTGELFY.

This clonotype was picked up a small number of times. The chain is built from TRBV28 and TRBJ1-1; 8 positions match TRBD1. V dropped 4 bases and J dropped 6; count of bases not matched to a gene: 10. The CDR3 has 15 amino acids. Germline values: CDR1 MDHEN, CDR2 SYDVKM. Written as DNA, the CDR3 is TGTGCCAGCAGTTCGTATGACAGGGGAATAGCTGAAGCTTTCTTT. Its protein product is CASSSYDRGIAEAFF.

A remark on this clonotype: Since a much larger clone is just one base distant, this may be a read error. The chain combines TRBV28 with TRBJ1-1; 7 bases fit TRBD1. The CDR3 runs 15 residues. Germline V gives CDR1 MDHEN, CDR2 SYDVKM. DNA for the CDR3: TGTGCCAACAGTCTCTCCAGGGGGTCGAACACTGAAGCTTTCTTT. As protein: CANSLSRGSNTEAFF.

V gene TRBV7-9 combines with J gene TRBJ1-6; no definite D call. Germline V gene lookup returns CDR1 SEHNR and CDR2 FQNEAQ (reference sequence). The CDR3 covers 15 residues. V lost 4 bases and J lost 0, with 7 bases in between. The CDR3 spells CASSSGSSYNSPLHF. The CDR3 DNA reads TGTGCCAGCAGCTCGGGGAGCTCCTATAATTCACCCCTCCACTTT.

V and J are TRBV7-2 and TRBJ2-7, with D maybe TRBD2 (7 bases). Germline V gives CDR1 SGHTA, CDR2 FQGNSA. The V and J ends lost 4 bases and 10 bases respectively, with 17 bases between them. There are 13 residues in the CDR3. The CDR3 nucleotides are TGTGCCAGCAGCTCTGGGGGGGCCGGCGATCAGTACGTC. Encoded protein: CASSSGGAGDQYV.

This clonotype was picked up a small number of times. V is TRBV28 and J is TRBJ2-7, with D possibly called TRBD1 or TRBD2 (5 bases each). V dropped 6 bases and J dropped 4 bases, with 19 bases sitting between them. Germline CDR1 MDHEN, CDR2 SYDVKM. The CDR3 length is 15 residues. The chain's CDR3 is CASSVSGSRAYEQYF. In DNA, the CDR3 is TGTGCCAGCAGCGTTTCAGGGAGCAGAGCGTACGAGCAGTACTTC.

This rearrangement joins TRBV27 to TRBJ2-2; D unresolved. Germline V lookup: CDR1 MNHEY, CDR2 SMNVEV (reference sequence). CDR3 length: 14 residues. V was shortened by 5 bases and J by 0 bases, with 7 bases between the two germline ends. In nucleotides, the CDR3 is TGTGCCAGCAGTCACATAACGAACACCGGGGAGCTGTTTTTT. This translates into CASSHITNTGELFF.

This chain connects TRBV4-2 to TRBJ2-7; D is undetermined. Germline assignment: CDR1 LGHNA and CDR2 YNFKEQ. V was shortened by 3 bases and J by 5 bases, with 8 bases between the two germline ends. The CDR3 has 12 amino acids. In DNA, the CDR3 is TGTGCCAGCAGCCAGGACGGAGACGAGCAGTACTTC. Translating gives CASSQDGDEQYF.

This clonotype was counted once. The rearrangement uses TRBV19 and TRBJ2-1; no clear D. Trimming cost V 3 bases and J 4 bases, with 10 bases left between them. CDR1 is LNHDA and CDR2 is SQIVND in the germline V gene (reference sequence). This CDR3 has 14 residues. The CDR3 loop reads CASSIMGRYNEQFF. CDR3 coding DNA: TGTGCCAGTAGTATCATGGGCCGGTACAATGAGCAGTTCTTC.

There are a few counts of this clonotype. CDR3 residues: CASSPGTGEEQYF. The CDR3 region has the DNA TGTGCCAGCAGCCCAGGGACAGGTGAGGAGCAGTACTTC. This chain uses TRBV5-5 with TRBJ2-7; 8 nucleotides align to TRBD1. V shed 4 bases and J 7 bases; nucleotides not matched to a gene: 7. The length of the CDR3 is 13 residues. In germline, CDR1 is SGHKS, CDR2 YYEKEE (reference sequence). The variable domain in full, with the rest retrieved from reference TRBV5-5 and TRBJ2-7, is DAGVTQSPTHLIKTRGQQVTLRCSPISGHKSVSWYQQVLGQGPQFIFQYYEKEERGRGNFPDRFSARQFPNYSSELNVNALLLGDSALYLCASSPGTGEEQYFGPGTRLTVT.

Worth noting for this clonotype: Possible read error: a much larger clone is one base away. CDR3 DNA sequence: TGTGCCAACAGCTTAGTTGCGGGGGGGCCGCAAGAGACCCAGTACTTC. It encodes CANSLVAGGPQETQYF. The chain carries TRBV7-6 and TRBJ2-5, with TRBD2 matching over 9 bases. The germline V gene has CDR1 SGHVS and CDR2 FNYEAQ. The CDR3 totals 16 residues. The whole variable domain, remainder taken from reference TRBV7-6 and TRBJ2-5, is GAGVSQSPRYKVTKRGQDVALRCDPISGHVSLYWYRQALGQGPEFLTYFNYEAQQDKSGLPNDRFSAERPEGSISTLTIQRTEQRDSAMYRCANSLVAGGPQETQYFGPGTRLLVL.

V and J are TRBV6-4 and TRBJ2-2; 9 bases match TRBD2. The V gene's germline CDR1 is MRHNA and CDR2 SNTAGT. CDR3 length equals 15 residues. V was pared by 2 bases and J by 4 bases, with 2 bases of the junction left unmatched. The CDR3 spells CASSDRGGATGELFF. For the CDR3, the DNA is TGTGCCAGCAGTGACCGCGGGGGGGCCACCGGGGAGCTGTTTTTT.

This clonotype was observed a few times. This chain joins TRBV19 and TRBJ1-1, with D possibly matching TRBD1 (5 bases). The CDR3 runs 15 residues. Germline V CDR1 and CDR2: LNHDA, SQIVND (reference sequence). Trimming shortened V by 0 bases and J by 2 bases, and 10 bases separated the two germline ends. This CDR3 is CASSIDPGLNTEAFF. As DNA, the CDR3 is TGTGCCAGTAGTATAGATCCGGGACTTAACACTGAAGCTTTCTTT.

The CDR3 spells CSARDAAGGLVNEQFF. The CDR3 region has the DNA TGCAGTGCTAGAGATGCAGCGGGGGGGTTGGTAAATGAGCAGTTCTTC. The V gene is TRBV20-1, the J gene TRBJ2-1, with 10 nucleotides matching TRBD2. The J segment lost 7 bases and the V segment lost 0 bases, leaving 9 bases of the junction unmatched. The germline CDR1 and CDR2 sequences are DFQATT and SNEGSKA (reference sequence). This CDR3 has 16 amino acids.

The table lists this clonotype with a few counts. The rearrangement uses TRBV15 and TRBJ2-3; 10 bases fit TRBD2. The J segment lost 1 base and the V segment lost 6 bases, leaving 7 bases of the junction unmatched. CDR3 size: 16 residues. CDR1 LNHNV and CDR2 YYDKDF come from the germline V gene (reference sequence). CDR3 protein: CATSFALAGGTDTQYF. In DNA, the CDR3 is TGTGCCACCAGTTTTGCGCTAGCGGGGGGCACAGATACGCAGTATTTT. The variable domain in full, with the rest retrieved from reference TRBV15 and TRBJ2-3, is DAMVIQNPRYQVTQFGKPVTLSCSQTLNHNVMYWYQQKSSQAPKLLFHYYDKDFNNEADTPDNFQSRRPNTSFCFLDIRSPGLGDTAMYLCATSFALAGGTDTQYFGPGTRLTVL.

This clonotype was detected only a few times. The rearrangement uses TRBV29-1 and TRBJ2-1; 12 bases are a match to TRBD2. CDR1 is SQVTM, CDR2 ANQGSEA, per germline. The trim removed 3 bases at V and 6 bases at J, leaving 3 bases unmatched. The CDR3 runs to 14 residues. The CDR3 spells CSVDSSGGVNEQFF. Here the CDR3 DNA reads TGCAGCGTTGACTCTAGCGGGGGGGTCAATGAGCAGTTCTTC.

In its sample, this clonotype was seen many times. This chain links TRBV7-3 with TRBJ1-3, with D unclear. The germline V gene has CDR1 SGHTA and CDR2 FQGTGA. CDR3 length: 15 amino acids. The V gene lost 4 bases and the J gene lost 2 bases, with 12 bases spanning the gap. CDR3 nucleotides: TGTGCCAGCAGCTCCCACCCCGGGGCTGGAAACACCATATATTTT. This translates into CASSSHPGAGNTIYF. Using reference TRBV7-3 and TRBJ1-3 for the parts outside the CDR3, the full variable domain is GAGVSQTPSNKVTEKGKYVELRCDPISGHTALYWYRQSLGQGPEFLIYFQGTGAADDSGLPNDRFFAVRPEGSVSTLKIQRTERGDSAVYLCASSSHPGAGNTIYFGEGSWLTVV.

This clonotype has just a few counts. The genes are TRBV12-3 or TRBV12-4 and TRBJ1-1; D may be TRBD1 (5 bases). V was pared by 4 bases and J by 10 bases, with 19 bases between. The CDR3 runs to 14 residues. Here the CDR3 reads CASSSAGRGISAFF. The DNA for the CDR3 is TGTGCCAGCAGTTCCGCAGGTAGGGGAATCTCAGCTTTCTTT.

A few counts support this clonotype. The genes are TRBV7-9 and TRBJ1-2, with D maybe TRBD1 (5 bases). V shed 5 bases and J shed 6 bases, with 22 bases lying between them. Germline lookup yields CDR1 SEHNR and CDR2 FQNEAQ (reference sequence). The CDR3 spans 16 residues. CDR3 sequence reads: CASSNGIGTDNHGYTF. In DNA, the CDR3 is TGTGCCAGCAGCAATGGGATTGGGACGGACAACCATGGCTACACCTTC. The variable domain in full, with the rest retrieved from reference TRBV7-9 and TRBJ1-2, is DTGVSQNPRHKITKRGQNVTFRCDPISEHNRLYWYRQTLGQGPEFLTYFQNEAQLEKSRLLSDRFSAERPKGSFSTLEIQRTEQGDSAMYLCASSNGIGTDNHGYTFGSGTRLTVV.

The chain couples TRBV7-9 to TRBJ2-2; a weak D match, TRBD2 (6 bases). Trimming removed 10 bases from V and 7 bases from J, with 13 bases in between. Looked up from germline, CDR1 is SEHNR and CDR2 is FQNEAQ (reference sequence). This CDR3 comprises 12 residues. The chain's CDR3 is CATLSGRGELFF. CDR3 DNA sequence: TGTGCCACCCTCAGCGGGCGCGGGGAGCTGTTTTTT.

The genes are TRBV29-1 and TRBJ1-5; D is perhaps TRBD1 (6 bases). The germline V and J ends were trimmed by 5 bases and 0 bases, with 11 bases remaining between them. The germline CDR1 and CDR2 sequences are SQVTM and ANQGSEA. The CDR3 loop spans 14 amino acids. CDR3 loop: CSVSGHNSNQPQHF. Written as DNA, the CDR3 is TGCAGCGTTTCGGGACACAATAGCAATCAGCCCCAGCATTTT.

This chain links TRBV4-2 with TRBJ2-7; D might be TRBD2 (6 bases). CDR1 LGHNA and CDR2 YNFKEQ come from the germline V gene. This CDR3 has 14 residues. Deletions cut 3 bases from V and 2 bases from J, with 11 bases between. CDR3 region: CASSHRTGAYEQYF. CDR3 in DNA: TGTGCCAGCAGCCATCGGACGGGAGCCTACGAGCAGTACTTC.

This clonotype showed up just a few times. The rearrangement links TRBV7-3 to TRBJ1-2, with 7 positions matching TRBD1. The CDR3 has 14 amino acids. V lost 5 bases and J lost 4; bases outside the gene matches: 7. The germline V gene has CDR1 SGHTA and CDR2 FQGTGA. The CDR3 nucleotides are TGTGCCAGCAGCCTACAGGGGAAAAGCTATGGCTACACCTTC. Protein product: CASSLQGKSYGYTF.

Worth noting for this clonotype: Germline is not matched at one junction end, which may reflect a read error. The genes are TRBV4-1 and TRBJ2-7; D gene uncertain. The CDR3 runs to 13 residues. From germline, CDR1 is MGHRA and CDR2 YSYEKL. The CDR3 DNA is TGCGCCAGCAACCAAGCAGAAGCTCACGAGCAGTACTTC. Amino acid sequence: CASNQAEAHEQYF.

Only a few counts were recorded for this clonotype. The chain joins TRBV2 to TRBJ2-1; 14 positions match TRBD2. V lost 6 bases to trimming and J lost 5 bases; unmatched junction nucleotides: 3. The CDR3 is made up of 15 amino acids. In germline, CDR1 is SNHLY, CDR2 FYNNEI. The CDR3: CASRGLAGANNEQFF. CDR3 in DNA: TGTGCCAGCAGGGGACTAGCGGGGGCCAACAATGAGCAGTTCTTC.

In this sample, this clonotype turned up many times. This chain connects TRBV6-2 or TRBV6-3 to TRBJ2-1; tentatively, D is TRBD1 (6 bases). With 0 bases removed from V and 1 base from J, the gap between germline ends came to 10 bases. Germline V gene sequence: CDR1 MNHEY, CDR2 SVGEGT. The CDR3 extends over 16 amino acids. The CDR3 sequence: CASSYSRQGSYNEQFF. The CDR3 region has the DNA TGTGCCAGCAGTTACTCGCGCCAGGGGTCCTACAATGAGCAGTTCTTC.